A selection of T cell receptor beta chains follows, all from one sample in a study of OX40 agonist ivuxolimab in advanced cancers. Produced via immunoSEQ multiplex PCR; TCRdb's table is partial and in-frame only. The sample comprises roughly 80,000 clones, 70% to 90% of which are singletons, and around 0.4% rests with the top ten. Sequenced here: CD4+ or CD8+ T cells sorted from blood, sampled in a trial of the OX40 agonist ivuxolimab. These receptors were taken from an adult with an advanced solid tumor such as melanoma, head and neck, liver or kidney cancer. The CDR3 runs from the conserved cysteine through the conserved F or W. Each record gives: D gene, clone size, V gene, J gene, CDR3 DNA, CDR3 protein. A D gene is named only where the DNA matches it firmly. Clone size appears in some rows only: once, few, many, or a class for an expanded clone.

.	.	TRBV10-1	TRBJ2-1	TGCGCCAGCAGCCGGGACTTGAACAATGAGCAGTTCTTC	CASSRDLNNEQFF
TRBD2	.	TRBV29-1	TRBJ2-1	TGCAGCGTTGGAGGAGCTAGCGGAATTAATGAGCAGTTCTTC	CSVGGASGINEQFF
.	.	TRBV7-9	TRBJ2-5	TGTGCCAGCAGCATCCCGGGAGTTAGGTACCAAGAGACCCAGTACTTC	CASSIPGVRYQETQYF
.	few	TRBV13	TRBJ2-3	TGTGCCAGCAGCCTCATGACAGGCACAGATACGCAGTATTTT	CASSLMTGTDTQYF
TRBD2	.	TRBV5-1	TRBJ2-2	TGCGCCAGCAGCTCGACTAGCGGGAGCGGCGGGGAGCTGTTTTTT	CASSSTSGSGGELFF
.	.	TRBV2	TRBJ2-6	TGTGCCAGCAGTGAAGATTTGGCCTCTGGGGCCAACGTCCTGACTTTC	CASSEDLASGANVLTF
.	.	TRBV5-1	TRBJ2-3	TGCGCCAGTGCGGGCGACACAGATACGCAGTATTTT	CASAGDTDTQYF
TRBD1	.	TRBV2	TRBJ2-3	TGTGCCAGCAGTGCACAGGGGGGACTTAGCACAGATACGCAGTATTTT	CASSAQGGLSTDTQYF
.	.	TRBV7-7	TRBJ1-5	TGTGCCAGCAGCTTAGAATTATTCAGGGAGTATCAGCCCCAGCATTTT	CASSLELFREYQPQHF
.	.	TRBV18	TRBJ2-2	TGTGCCAGCTCACCACAAGAGGGACAAACGAACACCGGGGAGCTGTTTTTT	CASSPQEGQTNTGELFF
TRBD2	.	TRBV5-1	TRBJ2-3	TGCGCCAGCAATCGCGGGAGCGCAGATACGCAGTATTTT	CASNRGSADTQYF
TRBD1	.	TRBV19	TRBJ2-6	TGTGCCAGTAGTATAGGCGGGACAGGGATCGTAGGGAGGGCCAACGTCCTGACTTTC	CASSIGGTGIVGRANVLTF
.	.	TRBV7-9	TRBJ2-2	TGTGCCAGCAGCTTAGTCGGGACTCTCACCGGGGAGCTGTTTTTT	CASSLVGTLTGELFF
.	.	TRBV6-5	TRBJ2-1	TGTGCCAGTAGCAGGGCTGGATTATGGGATGAGCAGTTCTTC	CASSRAGLWDEQFF
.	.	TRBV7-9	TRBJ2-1	TGTGCCAGCAGCTTAAGCACAGGAGGTATCAATGAGCAGTTCTTC	CASSLSTGGINEQFF
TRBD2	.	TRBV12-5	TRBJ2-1	TGTGCTAGTGGTTTGGTACGGAGGGGAGTTCTAGCGGGAGGCAGTGGCGATGAGCAGTTCTTC	CASGLVRRGVLAGGSGDEQFF
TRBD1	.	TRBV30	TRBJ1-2	TGTGCCTGGAGCGGGGACAGGGGGGTTTATGGCTACACCTTC	CAWSGDRGVYGYTF
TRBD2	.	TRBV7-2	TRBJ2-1	TGTGCCAGCAGCTCCATGGGACTACCAATCGATGAGCAGTTCTTC	CASSSMGLPIDEQFF
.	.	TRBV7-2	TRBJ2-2	TGTGCCAGCAGCTTACGAGTACTGAACACCGGGGAGCTGTTTTTT	CASSLRVLNTGELFF
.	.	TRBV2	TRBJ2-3	TGTGCCAGCAAGGTGGAAGGAGATACGCAGTATTTT	CASKVEGDTQYF